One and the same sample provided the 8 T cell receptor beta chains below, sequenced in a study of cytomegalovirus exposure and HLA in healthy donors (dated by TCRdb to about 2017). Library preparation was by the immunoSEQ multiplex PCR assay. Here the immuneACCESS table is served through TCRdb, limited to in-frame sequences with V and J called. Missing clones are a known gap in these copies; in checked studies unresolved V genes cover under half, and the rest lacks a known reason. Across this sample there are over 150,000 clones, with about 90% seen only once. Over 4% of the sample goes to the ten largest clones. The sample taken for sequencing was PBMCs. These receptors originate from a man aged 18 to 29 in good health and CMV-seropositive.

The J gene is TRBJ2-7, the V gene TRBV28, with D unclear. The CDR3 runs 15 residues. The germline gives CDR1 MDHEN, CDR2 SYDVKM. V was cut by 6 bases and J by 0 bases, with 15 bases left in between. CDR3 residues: CASSRPTSYSYEQYF. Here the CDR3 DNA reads TGTGCCAGCAGCCGACCGACATCATACTCCTACGAGCAGTACTTC.

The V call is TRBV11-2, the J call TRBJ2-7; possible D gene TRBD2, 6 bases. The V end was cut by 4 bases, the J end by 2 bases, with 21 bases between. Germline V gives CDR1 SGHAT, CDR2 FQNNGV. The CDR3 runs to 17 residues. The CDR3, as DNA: TGTGCCAGCAGCTCCCTGACGGGGGTAACGGGAGCCTACGAGCAGTACTTC. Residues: CASSSLTGVTGAYEQYF.

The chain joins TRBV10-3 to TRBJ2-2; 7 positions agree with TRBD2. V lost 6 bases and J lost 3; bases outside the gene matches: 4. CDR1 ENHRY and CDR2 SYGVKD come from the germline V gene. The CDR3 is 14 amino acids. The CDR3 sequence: CAIRASGDTGELFF. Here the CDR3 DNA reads TGTGCCATCAGAGCTAGCGGAGACACCGGGGAGCTGTTTTTT.

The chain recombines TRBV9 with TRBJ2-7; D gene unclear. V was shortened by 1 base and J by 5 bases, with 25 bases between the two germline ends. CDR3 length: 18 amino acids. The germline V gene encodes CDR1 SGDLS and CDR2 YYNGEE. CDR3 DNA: TGTGCCAGCAGCGTAAACCCCTCAAGTCAGCAGGCTCTGGACGAGCAGTACTTC. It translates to CASSVNPSSQQALDEQYF.

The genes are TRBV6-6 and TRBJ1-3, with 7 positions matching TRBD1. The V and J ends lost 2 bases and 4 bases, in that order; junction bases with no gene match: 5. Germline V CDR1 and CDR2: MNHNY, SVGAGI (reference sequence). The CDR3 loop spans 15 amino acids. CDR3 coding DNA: TGTGCCAGCAGTTACGGAACAGGGGTAGGAAACACCATATATTTT. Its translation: CASSYGTGVGNTIYF.

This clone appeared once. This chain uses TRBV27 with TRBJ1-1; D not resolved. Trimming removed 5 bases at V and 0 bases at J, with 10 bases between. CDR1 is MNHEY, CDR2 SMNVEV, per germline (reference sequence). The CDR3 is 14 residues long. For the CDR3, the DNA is TGTGCCAGCAGTGCGGAGGTACTGAACACTGAAGCTTTCTTT. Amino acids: CASSAEVLNTEAFF.

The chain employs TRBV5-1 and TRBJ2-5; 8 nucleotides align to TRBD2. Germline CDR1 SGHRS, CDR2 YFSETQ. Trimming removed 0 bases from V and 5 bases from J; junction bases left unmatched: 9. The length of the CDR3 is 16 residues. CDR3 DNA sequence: TGCGCCAGCAGCTTGGCCCCCGCGGGAGGCGGGGAGACCCAGTACTTC. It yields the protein CASSLAPAGGGETQYF.

This chain's CDR3 is CASSLWSRVSTGELFF. DNA of the CDR3: TGTGCCAGCAGCTTATGGTCGCGGGTTAGTACCGGGGAGCTGTTTTTT. The chain uses TRBV7-9 and TRBJ2-2, with D perhaps matching TRBD2 (5 bases). The CDR3 runs to 16 residues. Germline V gene data show CDR1 as SEHNR and CDR2 as FQNEAQ (reference sequence). V lost 2 bases and J lost 5, with 15 bases in between.